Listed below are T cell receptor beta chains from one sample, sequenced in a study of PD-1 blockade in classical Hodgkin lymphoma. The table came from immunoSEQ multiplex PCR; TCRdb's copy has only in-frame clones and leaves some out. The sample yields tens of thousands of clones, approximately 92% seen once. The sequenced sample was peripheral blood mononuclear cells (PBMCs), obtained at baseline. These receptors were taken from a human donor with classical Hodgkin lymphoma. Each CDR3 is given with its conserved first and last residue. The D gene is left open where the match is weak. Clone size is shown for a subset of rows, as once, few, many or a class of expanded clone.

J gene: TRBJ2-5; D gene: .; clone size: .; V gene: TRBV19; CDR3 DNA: TGTGCCAGTAGTCCAATAGGGGGGGCCTATGAGACCCAGTACTTC; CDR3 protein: CASSPIGGAYETQYF
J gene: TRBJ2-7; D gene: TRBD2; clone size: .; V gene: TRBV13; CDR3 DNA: TGTGCCAGCAGCGCGGGACTAGCGGGGGACGAGCAGTACTTC; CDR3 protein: CASSAGLAGDEQYF
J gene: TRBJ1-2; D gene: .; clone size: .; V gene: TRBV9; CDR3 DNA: TGTGCCAGCAAGGGGCTGGGCTACACCTTC; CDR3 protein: CASKGLGYTF
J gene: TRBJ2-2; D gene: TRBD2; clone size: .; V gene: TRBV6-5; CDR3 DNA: TGTGCCAGCAGTTTAGCGGGGGGGATTGGTACCGGGGAGCTGTTTTTT; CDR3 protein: CASSLAGGIGTGELFF
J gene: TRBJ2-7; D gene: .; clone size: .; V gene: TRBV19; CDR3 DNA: TGTGCCAGTAGTATGGAGGTTGGTAGCTACGAGCAGTACTTC; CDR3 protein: CASSMEVGSYEQYF
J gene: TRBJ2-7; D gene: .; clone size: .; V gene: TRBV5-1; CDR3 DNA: TGCGCCAGCAGCTTGTATAGCAACTACGAGCAGTACTTC; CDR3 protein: CASSLYSNYEQYF
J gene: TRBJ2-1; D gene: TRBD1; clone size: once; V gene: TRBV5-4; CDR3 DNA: TGTGCCAGCAGCTTGGCCGAGGCAGGGGGCGATCCTTACAATGAGCAGTTCTTC; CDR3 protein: CASSLAEAGGDPYNEQFF
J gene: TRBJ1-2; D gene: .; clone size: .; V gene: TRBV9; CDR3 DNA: TGTGCCAGCAGCGTAGAAGAATGGGACTATGGCTACACCTTC; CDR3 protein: CASSVEEWDYGYTF
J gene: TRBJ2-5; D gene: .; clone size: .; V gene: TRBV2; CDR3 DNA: TGTGCCAGCAGTGAAGAGATAGGGAAAGAGACCCAGTACTTC; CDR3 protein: CASSEEIGKETQYF
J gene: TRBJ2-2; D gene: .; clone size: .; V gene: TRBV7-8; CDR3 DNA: TGTGCCAGCAGCTTAGTAGAGGGCGGGTGGAACACCGGGGAGCTGTTTTTT; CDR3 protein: CASSLVEGGWNTGELFF
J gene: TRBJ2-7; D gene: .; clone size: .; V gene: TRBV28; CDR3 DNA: TGTGCCAGCAGTTTAATTTCCTACGAGCAGTACTTC; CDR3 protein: CASSLISYEQYF
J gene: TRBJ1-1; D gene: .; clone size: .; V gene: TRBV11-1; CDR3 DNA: TGTGCCAGTAGCCAGAAGAACACTGAAGCTTTCTTT; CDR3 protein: CASSQKNTEAFF
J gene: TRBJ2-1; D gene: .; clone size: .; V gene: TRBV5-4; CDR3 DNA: TGTGCCAGCAGCTTGCCAGGGTCCTACAATGAGCAGTTCTTC; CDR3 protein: CASSLPGSYNEQFF
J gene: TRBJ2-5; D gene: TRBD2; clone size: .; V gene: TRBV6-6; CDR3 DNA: TGTGCCAGCAGTTACGGTCAGGGAGGGCAAGCAGAGACCCAGTACTTC; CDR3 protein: CASSYGQGGQAETQYF
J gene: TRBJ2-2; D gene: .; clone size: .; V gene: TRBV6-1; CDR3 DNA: TGTGCCAGCATGGGACATGACACCGGGGAGCTGTTTTTT; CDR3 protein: CASMGHDTGELFF
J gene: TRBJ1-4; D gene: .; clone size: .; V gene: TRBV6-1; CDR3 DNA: TGTGCCAGCAGAACACCGGGTCCGCCGAGGGAAAAACTGTTTTTT; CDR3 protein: CASRTPGPPREKLFF
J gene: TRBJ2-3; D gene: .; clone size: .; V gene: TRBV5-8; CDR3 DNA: TGTGCCAGCAGCCCACTGCAGTTCGGGAGCACAGATACGCAGTATTTT; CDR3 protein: CASSPLQFGSTDTQYF
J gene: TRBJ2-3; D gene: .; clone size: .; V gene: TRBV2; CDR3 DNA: TGTGCCAGCAAGATCTTACTGGGGGCGGAATTGGATACGCAGTATTTT; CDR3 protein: CASKILLGAELDTQYF
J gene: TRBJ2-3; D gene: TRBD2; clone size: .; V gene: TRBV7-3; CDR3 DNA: TGTGCCAGCAGCCCGACTAGCATGGGTACAGATACGCAGTATTTT; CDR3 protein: CASSPTSMGTDTQYF
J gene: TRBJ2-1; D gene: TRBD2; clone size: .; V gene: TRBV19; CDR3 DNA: TGTGCCAGTAGTTTTAGCGGGGGGGCCCTCAATGAGCAGTTCTTC; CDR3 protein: CASSFSGGALNEQFF
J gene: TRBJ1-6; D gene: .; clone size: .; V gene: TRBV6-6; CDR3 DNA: TGTGCCAGCAGTTACAGTGGAAATTCACCCCTCCACTTT; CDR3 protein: CASSYSGNSPLHF
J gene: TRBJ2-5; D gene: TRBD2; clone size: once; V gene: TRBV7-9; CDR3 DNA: TGTGCCAGCAGCTCCGGGACTAGCGGGGTTAGGGAGACCCAGTACTTC; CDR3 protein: CASSSGTSGVRETQYF
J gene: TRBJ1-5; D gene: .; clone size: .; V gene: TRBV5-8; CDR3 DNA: TGTGCCAGCAGCTATTCTCAGGGGAATCAGCCCCAGCATTTT; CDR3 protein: CASSYSQGNQPQHF
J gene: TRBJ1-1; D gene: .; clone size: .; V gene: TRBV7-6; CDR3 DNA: TGTGCCAGCAGCTACAGGGCGGGCACTGAAGCTTTCTTT; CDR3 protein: CASSYRAGTEAFF
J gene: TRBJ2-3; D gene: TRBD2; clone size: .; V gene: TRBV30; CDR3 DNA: TGTGCCCAAGGTAGCGGGGGGCCTGATACGCAGTATTTT; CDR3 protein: CAQGSGGPDTQYF
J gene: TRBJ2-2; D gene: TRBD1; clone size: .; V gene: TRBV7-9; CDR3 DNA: TGTGCCAGCAGCCCGCAGGACAGGGTAATTCCCGGGGAGCTGTTTTTT; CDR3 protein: CASSPQDRVIPGELFF
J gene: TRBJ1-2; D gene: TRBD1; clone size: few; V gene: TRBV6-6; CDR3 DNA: TGTGCCAGCAGTTTCACAACCGACAGGGCTAGTGGCTACACCTTC; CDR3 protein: CASSFTTDRASGYTF
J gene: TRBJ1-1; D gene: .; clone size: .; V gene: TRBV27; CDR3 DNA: TGTGCCAGCAGTCCCCGACCGGACACTGAAGCTTTCTTT; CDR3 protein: CASSPRPDTEAFF
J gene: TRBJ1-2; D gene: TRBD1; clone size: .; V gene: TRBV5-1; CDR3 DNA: TGCGCCAGCAGCTTGGCGGCAGGGGGGAGTGGTGGCTACACCTTC; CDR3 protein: CASSLAAGGSGGYTF
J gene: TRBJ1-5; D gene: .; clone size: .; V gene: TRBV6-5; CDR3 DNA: TGTGCCAGCAGTTACTCTCGGACAGAGAATCAGCCCCAGCATTTT; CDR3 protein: CASSYSRTENQPQHF
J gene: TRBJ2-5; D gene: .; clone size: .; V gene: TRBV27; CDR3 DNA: TGTGCCAGCAGCCCTGCGGTCGAGGTCGTCGGGACCCAGTACTTC; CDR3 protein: CASSPAVEVVGTQYF
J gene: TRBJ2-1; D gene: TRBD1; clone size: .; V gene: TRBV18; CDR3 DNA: TGTGCCAGCTCACCCGTAGTCCCGGGACAGGGGAATGAGCAGTTCTTC; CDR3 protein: CASSPVVPGQGNEQFF